The following is a T cell receptor (beta chain) sequence with its context. In this sample, this clone turned up a few times. The specificity of this receptor is unknown. No much larger clone is present one base from it, and per-base qualities are unavailable. These data originate in a study of glioma-infiltrating T cells after dendritic cell vaccination (dated by TCRdb to 2015 to 2016). As for the study more broadly: The cohort included approximately 15 glioblastoma patients drawn from Phase I and II dendritic cell vaccination trials, of whom 9 were newly diagnosed and 6 had recurrent disease. Survival after dendritic cell vaccination was correlated with TCR sequencing metrics such as TIL content and the overlap between tumor and blood repertoires. Between the early 2000s and the early 2010s, the patients were given dendritic cell vaccination pulsed with autologous tumor lysate. To make the vaccine, monocyte-derived dendritic cells were cultured for under 9 days with IL-4 and GM-CSF and then pulsed overnight with autologous tumor lysate. Tumor-infiltrating lymphocyte content was quantified and tumor and blood repertoires were compared in dendritic cell-vaccinated glioblastoma patients by deep sequencing of TCR beta CDR3 regions. Each patient got three intradermal injections of the dendritic cell vaccine, spaced at biweekly intervals, in the arm below the axilla. Beyond this particular receptor, the publication reports: The cohort was small and heterogeneous, few patients had complete blood and tumor sets, and even fewer had initial-recurrent tumor pairs. The response model built on TCR overlap across three groups was characterized as speculative, with prospective validation still needed. TCR clonality showed no direct relationship with survival, which suggests that a diverse polyclonal response may matter. After dendritic cell vaccination, a higher estimated pretreatment TIL content predicted longer time to progression and overall survival.

The time point label here, explained by the study, means: after dendritic cell vaccination, including at tumor progression/relapse. To be selected, patients needed enough residual fresh-frozen tumor tissue and more than two years of available survival data. Molecular status otherwise varied across the glioblastoma patients, but none of them carried an isocitrate dehydrogenase mutation. PBMC collection took place before vaccination, two weeks after the third vaccination, and at tumor progression if progression occurred. Genomic DNA was extracted with the Qiagen DNeasy Blood extraction Kit. TCRB CDR3 regions were amplified from roughly 1.8 ug genomic DNA, or all available DNA if less, using the immunoSEQ assay. For multiplex PCR, 60 forward primers for TCR V beta segments and 13 reverse primers for J beta segments were used. Synthetic control templates were spiked into each sample at limiting dilution to estimate reads per starting template. Reads of 87 bp were generated by sequencing on the Illumina HiSeq System. Regarding the original processing steps: PCR and sequencing errors were removed by merging closely related sequences with a nearest neighbor algorithm. TCR overlap was measured as the percentage of unique tumor TCR beta sequences also present in the same patient's peripheral blood. Sourced from immuneACCESS, this table was stored by TCRdb with only in-frame sequences that have V and J called. A share of the clones is absent; for the studies checked, an unresolved V gene accounts for under half, and the remainder has no known explanation. The V and J calls and clone size come from that table; D and trimming were worked out from the DNA. This sample lists 90,000 or so clones; more than 80% were detected once. The ten largest clones add up to approximately 2.1% of the sample.

CDR1 and CDR2 (SGHDT, YYEEEE) derive from the germline V gene. V trim: 3 bases; J trim: 4 bases; unmatched bases: 6. There are 14 amino acids in the CDR3, from cysteine to phenylalanine inclusive. Just CDR3 DNA is preserved here, 42 bases in frame from base 1. The chain was built from TRBV5-6 and TRBJ1-1; 7 middle bases align to TRBD1. The TCR was taken from a human donor with glioblastoma. The sample consisted of blood, taken after dendritic cell vaccination. The nucleotide sequence reads TGTGCCAGCAGCTGGAGGGGGCGCGGCACTGAAGCTTTCTTT. This is translated as CASSWRGRGTEAFF.